This entry is about one T cell receptor (beta chain). These data are taken from a study of blood T cell repertoires in COVID-19. Looking at the study overall: Samples came from the United States, Italy and Spain, spanning acute and convalescent COVID-19.

A Seattle source enrolled patients during active infection and followed them longitudinally. In the original workflow: Estimation of nucleated cell counts relied on the amplification of reference gene primers. The data were produced by immunoSEQ multiplex PCR, yet TCRdb's version contains in-frame clones alone and is incomplete. The DNA was the basis for D and trimming; V, J and clone size are from that table. The table records 450,000 or so clones, 89% of them present only once. Germline CDR1 SSHAT, CDR2 FNYEAQ (reference sequence). CDR3 length: 14 amino acids. V lost 2 bases, J lost 7 bases, and 14 bases lay in between.

The sequencing input was peripheral blood. The rearrangement uses TRBV7-7 and TRBJ2-5, with a weak D call TRBD1 (5 bases). This receptor was obtained from a young man with COVID-19, enrolled during active disease. CDR3 in DNA: TGTGCCAGCAGCTTAAGCGAAAGCCAGGGGACCCAGTACTTC. This codes for CASSLSESQGTQYF.